This passage covers 10 T cell receptor beta chains from one sample sequenced in a study of shared clonotypes between healthy human individuals. Some clones are missing from TCRdb's copy, which holds only in-frame ones; the method was immunoSEQ multiplex PCR. The sample has 2,500,000 or so clones, more than 80% seen once. The material sequenced was naive CD4+ T cells sorted from blood. Subset described: CD45RA+ positively selected. The receptors shown here come from a man in his late teens or twenties in good health.

This chain uses TRBV6-4 with TRBJ2-6; D ambiguous. There are 15 residues in the CDR3. Per the germline V gene, CDR1 is MRHNA and CDR2 is SNTAGT. V dropped 6 bases and J dropped 4 bases, with 13 bases sitting between them. Written as DNA, the CDR3 is TGTGCCAGCAGCCCCGACCGGGCCGGGGCCAACGTCCTGACTTTC. Translated, it gives CASSPDRAGANVLTF.

The CDR3 coding sequence is TGTGCCAGTAGTATAGATAAAACTAGCGGGACATGGGATACGCAGTATTTT. It encodes CASSIDKTSGTWDTQYF. The V call is TRBV19, the J call TRBJ2-3; 10 positions agree with TRBD2. Germline V CDR1 and CDR2: LNHDA, SQIVND (reference sequence). The CDR3 is 17 residues long. J lost 6 bases, V lost 0 bases, and 9 bases had no gene match.

Note on this clone: This same CDR3 is encoded by further DNA sequences in the sample. This chain connects TRBV7-9 to TRBJ1-2, with D hard to call. Germline CDR1 SEHNR, CDR2 FQNEAQ (reference sequence). The CDR3 covers 13 residues. The V and J ends lost 1 base and 2 bases respectively, with 5 bases between them. CDR3 DNA: TGTGCCAGCAGCTTAGATGAGAACTATGGCTACACCTTC. Amino acids: CASSLDENYGYTF.

The chain combines TRBV6-1 with TRBJ2-3; no clear D gene. V gave up 10 bases and J gave up 0 bases, with 11 bases separating them. There are 13 residues in the CDR3. From germline, CDR1 is MNHNS and CDR2 SASEGT. DNA of the CDR3: TGTGCCATAAGGGCGTTTAGCACAGATACGCAGTATTTT. Its protein is CAIRAFSTDTQYF.

As for this clone: Germline is not matched at one junction end, which may reflect a read error. The chain uses TRBV7-7 and TRBJ2-5; possibly TRBD1 or TRBD2 for D (5 bases each). CDR1 is SSHAT and CDR2 is FNYEAQ in the germline V gene (reference sequence). The CDR3 is 14 residues long. The CDR3, as DNA: TGTGCTAGCAGCTTTGGGGGTAATCAAGAGACCCAGTACTTC. Its protein product is CASSFGGNQETQYF.

This chain connects TRBV7-2 to TRBJ2-5; 15 positions match TRBD2. The CDR3 sequence is 17 residues long. Germline assignment: CDR1 SGHTA and CDR2 FQGNSA. J was trimmed by 3 bases and V by 2 bases; bases with no gene match: 4. This CDR3 is CASSLTGLAGGKETQYF. The DNA of the CDR3 is TGTGCCAGCAGCTTAACAGGACTAGCGGGGGGGAAAGAGACCCAGTACTTC.

The CDR3 DNA reads as TGTGCCAGCAGTTCGGGGGGGGCGCAGGTTGAAGCTTTCTTT. This codes for CASSSGGAQVEAFF. This chain uses TRBV28 with TRBJ1-1, with D possibly TRBD1 on 6 matching bases. Between the trimmed V and J ends, which lost 4 bases and 7 bases, there was a span of 16 bases. This CDR3 is 14 amino acids long. CDR1 is MDHEN, CDR2 SYDVKM, per germline.

The genes are TRBV19 and TRBJ1-5; 9 positions match TRBD1. The V segment lost 3 bases and the J segment 7 bases; nucleotides outside the gene matches: 4. The length of the CDR3 is 14 residues. Germline loops: CDR1 LNHDA, CDR2 SQIVND (reference sequence). This CDR3 is CASSITGGRQPQHF. The CDR3 DNA is TGTGCCAGTAGTATTACAGGGGGCAGGCAGCCCCAGCATTTT. Combining the CDR3 with reference TRBV19 and TRBJ1-5 gives the whole variable domain DGGITQSPKYLFRKEGQNVTLSCEQNLNHDAMYWYRQDPGQGLRLIYYSQIVNDFQKGDIAEGYSVSREKKESFPLTVTSAQKNPTAFYLCASSITGGRQPQHFGDGTRLSIL.

This chain links TRBV19 with TRBJ1-2; TRBD1 matches 9 bases. Germline assignment: CDR1 LNHDA and CDR2 SQIVND (reference sequence). Trimming at V came to 3 bases and at J to 4 bases, leaving 6 bases not matched to a gene. The CDR3 covers 15 residues. The CDR3, as DNA: TGTGCCAGTAGTATCGGGACAGGGCTTACCTATGGCTACACCTTC. It yields the protein CASSIGTGLTYGYTF. Using reference TRBV19 and TRBJ1-2 for the parts outside the CDR3, the full variable domain is DGGITQSPKYLFRKEGQNVTLSCEQNLNHDAMYWYRQDPGQGLRLIYYSQIVNDFQKGDIAEGYSVSREKKESFPLTVTSAQKNPTAFYLCASSIGTGLTYGYTFGSGTRLTVV.

This chain connects TRBV18 to TRBJ2-3; TRBD2 is a possible D gene (5 bases). V shed 1 base and J shed 2 bases, with 13 bases lying between them. Per the germline V gene, CDR1 is KGHSH and CDR2 is LQKENI. CDR3 length: 16 amino acids. CDR3 nucleotides: TGTGCCAGCTCACCACGGGAAGCGGTCCTCACAGATACGCAGTATTTT. Protein product: CASSPREAVLTDTQYF.